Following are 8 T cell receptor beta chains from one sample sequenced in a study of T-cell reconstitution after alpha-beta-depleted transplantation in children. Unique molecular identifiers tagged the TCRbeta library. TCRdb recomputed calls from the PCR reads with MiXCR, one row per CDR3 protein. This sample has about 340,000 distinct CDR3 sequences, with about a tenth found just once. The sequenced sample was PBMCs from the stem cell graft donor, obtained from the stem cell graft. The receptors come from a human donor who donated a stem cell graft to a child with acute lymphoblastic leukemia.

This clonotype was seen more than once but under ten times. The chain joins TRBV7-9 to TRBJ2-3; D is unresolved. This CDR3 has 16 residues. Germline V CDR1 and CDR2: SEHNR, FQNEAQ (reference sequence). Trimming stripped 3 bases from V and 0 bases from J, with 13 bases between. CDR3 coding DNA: TGTGCCAGCAGCTTTTTCGTAGTAGAAAGCACAGATACGCAGTATTTT. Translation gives CASSFFVVESTDTQYF.

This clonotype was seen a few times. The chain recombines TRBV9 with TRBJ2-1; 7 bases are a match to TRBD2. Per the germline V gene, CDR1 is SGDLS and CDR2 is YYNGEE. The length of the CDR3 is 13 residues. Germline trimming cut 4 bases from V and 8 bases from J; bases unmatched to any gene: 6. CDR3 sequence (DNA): TGTGCCAGCAGCCGACTAGCTAAGTATGAGCAGTTCTTC. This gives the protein CASSRLAKYEQFF.

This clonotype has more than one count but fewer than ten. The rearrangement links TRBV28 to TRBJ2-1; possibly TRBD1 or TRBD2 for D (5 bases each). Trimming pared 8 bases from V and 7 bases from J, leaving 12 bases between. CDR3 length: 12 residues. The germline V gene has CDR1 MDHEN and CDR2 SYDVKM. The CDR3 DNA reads TGTGCCAGCGGGGGTCCCCCGAATGAGCAGTTCTTC. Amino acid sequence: CASGGPPNEQFF.

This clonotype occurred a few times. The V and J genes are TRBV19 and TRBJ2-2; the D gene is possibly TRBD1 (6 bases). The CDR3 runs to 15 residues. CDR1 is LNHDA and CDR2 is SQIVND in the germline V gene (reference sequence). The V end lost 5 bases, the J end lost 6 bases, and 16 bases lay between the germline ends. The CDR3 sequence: CASSETPQGSGELFF. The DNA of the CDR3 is TGTGCCAGTAGTGAAACGCCTCAGGGGTCCGGGGAGCTGTTTTTT.

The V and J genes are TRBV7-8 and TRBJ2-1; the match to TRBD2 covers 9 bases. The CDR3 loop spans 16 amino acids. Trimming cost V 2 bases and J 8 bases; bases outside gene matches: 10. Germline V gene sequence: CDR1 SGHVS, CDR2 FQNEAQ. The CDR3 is CASSLLGTSRVDEQFF. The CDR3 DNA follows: TGTGCCAGCAGCTTACTCGGGACTAGCAGGGTCGATGAGCAGTTCTTC.

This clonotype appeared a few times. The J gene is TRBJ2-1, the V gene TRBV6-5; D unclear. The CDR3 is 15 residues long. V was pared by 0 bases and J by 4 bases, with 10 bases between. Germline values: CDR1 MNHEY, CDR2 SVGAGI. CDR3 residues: CASSYSGHNYNEQFF. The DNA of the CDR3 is TGTGCCAGCAGTTACTCGGGCCATAATTACAATGAGCAGTTCTTC.

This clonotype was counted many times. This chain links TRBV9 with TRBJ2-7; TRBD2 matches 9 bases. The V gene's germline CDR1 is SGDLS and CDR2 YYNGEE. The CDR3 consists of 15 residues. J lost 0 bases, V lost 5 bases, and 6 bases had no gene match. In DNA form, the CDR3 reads TGTGCCAGCAGTCTAAGCGGGAGGTCCTCCTACGAGCAGTACTTC. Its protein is CASSLSGRSSYEQYF.

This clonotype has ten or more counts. CDR3 bases: TGCAGTGCTAGAGATGGGAGTAGCGGGAGAAATGAGCAGTTCTTC. It codes for CSARDGSSGRNEQFF. V and J are TRBV20-1 and TRBJ2-1; 9 bases line up with TRBD2. CDR1 and CDR2 from the germline V gene are DFQATT and SNEGSKA (reference sequence). This CDR3 contains 15 residues. The V and J ends lost 0 bases and 7 bases, in that order; junction bases with no gene match: 7.